The 29 T cell receptor beta chains below come from one sample, sequenced in a study of somatic mutations in cytotoxic T cells in rheumatoid arthritis. Profiling relied on immunoSEQ multiplex PCR, and the TCRdb table lists in-frame clones only, not all of them. The sample gives some 1,500 clones, over 75% of which show up once; around 15% is in the top ten. The specimen sequenced was CD8+ T cells sorted from blood. Every receptor here comes from an adult with rheumatoid arthritis.

V is TRBV4-3 and J is TRBJ1-4; D unclear. Germline V CDR1 and CDR2: LGHNA, YSLEER. Trimming took 0 bases from V and 0 from J, leaving 5 bases between them. The CDR3 contains 15 residues. CDR3 protein: CASSQEWATNEKLFF. For the CDR3, the DNA is TGCGCCAGCAGCCAAGAATGGGCAACTAATGAAAAACTGTTTTTT.

The chain combines TRBV15 with TRBJ2-5, with D hard to call. CDR1 is LNHNV, CDR2 YYDKDF, per germline (reference sequence). This CDR3 has 14 amino acids. V was pared by 0 bases and J by 2 bases, with 7 bases between. The CDR3 DNA reads as TGTGCCACCAGCAGAGATTCCTTACAAGAGACCCAGTACTTC. This codes for CATSRDSLQETQYF.

The sample holds a few counts of this clone. The chain has TRBV11-3 and TRBJ2-7, with D possibly matching TRBD1 (6 bases). The CDR3 spans 13 residues. The V gene's germline CDR1 is SGHNT and CDR2 YENEEA. The V and J ends lost 2 bases and 3 bases respectively, with 8 bases between them. The CDR3 DNA follows: TGTGCCAGCAGCTTAACAGGGAACTACGAGCAGTACTTC. This codes for CASSLTGNYEQYF.

The genes are TRBV15 and TRBJ1-2; D not resolved. CDR1 and CDR2 from the germline V gene are LNHNV and YYDKDF (reference sequence). The CDR3 has 14 residues. V lost 0 bases and J lost 2, with 7 bases in between. CDR3 loop: CATSRDKGNYGYTF. The CDR3 DNA sequence: TGTGCCACCAGCAGAGATAAGGGAAACTATGGCTACACCTTC.

The V gene is TRBV21-1, the J gene TRBJ2-2; the table's D gene call, TRBD1, was not cross checked with the DNA. TRBV21-1 is marked as a pseudogene. This CDR3 is built from 13 residues. The CDR3 here is CASSTQNTGELFF. The CDR3 DNA follows: TGTGCCAGCAGCACCCAGAACACCGGGGAGCTGTTTTTT.

The chain has TRBV7-9 and TRBJ2-3; weak D call: TRBD1 (6 bases). The CDR3 runs to 13 residues. Germline-derived CDR1 and CDR2 are SEHNR and FQNEAQ (reference sequence). Trimming removed 6 bases at V and 4 bases at J, with 11 bases between. The CDR3 DNA sequence: TGTGCCAGCAGTTCCAGGGGTCCAGATACGCAGTATTTT. It encodes CASSSRGPDTQYF.

V and J are TRBV19 and TRBJ2-7; possibly TRBD1 for D (5 bases). The CDR3 extends over 15 amino acids. The V and J ends lost 4 bases and 5 bases respectively, with 18 bases between them. Germline V gene sequence: CDR1 LNHDA, CDR2 SQIVND (reference sequence). CDR3 nucleotides: TGTGCCAGTAGTACGCAACCCAGGGAATCCCACGAGCAGTACTTC. Its protein is CASSTQPRESHEQYF.

CDR3: CATSRELAGGAGELFF. CDR3 coding DNA: TGTGCCACCAGCAGAGAACTAGCGGGAGGGGCCGGGGAGCTGTTTTTT. The chain carries TRBV15 and TRBJ2-2, with 13 bases lining up with TRBD2. With V trimmed by 0 bases and J by 6 bases, 1 base remained unmatched. The CDR3 consists of 16 residues. Germline CDR1 and CDR2: LNHNV and YYDKDF (reference sequence).

The chain uses TRBV7-6 and TRBJ1-5; tentatively, D is TRBD1 (6 bases). Germline V gene lookup returns CDR1 SGHVS and CDR2 FNYEAQ. CDR3 length equals 15 residues. Trimming cost V 1 base and J 6 bases, with 13 bases left between them. CDR3 in DNA: TGTGCCAGCAGCTTAGGGGCAGGGGTGGTTCAGCCCCAGCATTTT. Protein sequence: CASSLGAGVVQPQHF.

This chain links TRBV15 with TRBJ2-5; the D gene is possibly TRBD2 (7 bases). The CDR3 consists of 14 residues. Germline assignment: CDR1 LNHNV and CDR2 YYDKDF (reference sequence). V was clipped by 5 bases and J by 5 bases, with 15 bases between them. The CDR3 region has the DNA TGTGCCACCAGCCCTAAGGGGGGGACGGAGACCCAGTACTTC. Translated: CATSPKGGTETQYF. The whole variable domain, filled in from reference TRBV15 and TRBJ2-5, reads DAMVIQNPRYQVTQFGKPVTLSCSQTLNHNVMYWYQQKSSQAPKLLFHYYDKDFNNEADTPDNFQSRRPNTSFCFLDIRSPGLGDTAMYLCATSPKGGTETQYFGPGTRLLVL.

The J gene is TRBJ1-1, the V gene TRBV19; D unclear. The V end lost 7 bases, the J end lost 1 base, and 16 bases lay between the germline ends. The CDR3 totals 15 residues. The germline CDR1 and CDR2 sequences are LNHDA and SQIVND (reference sequence). The CDR3 DNA reads as TGTGCCAGTACCCCGAGGTGGACGGAGAACACTGAAGCTTTCTTT. Protein sequence: CASTPRWTENTEAFF.

V usage is TRBV6-5 and J usage is TRBJ1-6; D unclear. Trimming removed 7 bases at V and 8 bases at J, with 15 bases between. Germline V CDR1 and CDR2: MNHEY, SVGAGI. The CDR3 has 14 residues. The CDR3 sequence is CASTWAGEYSPLHF. For the CDR3, the DNA is TGTGCCAGCACGTGGGCCGGCGAATATTCACCCCTCCACTTT.

The V and J genes are TRBV4-3 and TRBJ2-4; no firm D call. This CDR3 contains 13 residues. V gave up 3 bases and J gave up 7 bases, with 10 bases separating them. Per germline, CDR1 LGHNA and CDR2 YSLEER. CDR3 loop: CASSQLTGNIQYF. As DNA, the CDR3 is TGCGCCAGCAGCCAGCTGACCGGGAACATTCAGTACTTC.

This chain connects TRBV27 to TRBJ2-3; 10 bases are a match to TRBD1. The germline V gene has CDR1 MNHEY and CDR2 SMNVEV (reference sequence). This CDR3 spans 17 amino acids. V gave up 5 bases and J gave up 5 bases; unmatched junction bases: 13. CDR3 residues: CASSPSSDRGRRDTQYF. CDR3 nucleotide sequence: TGTGCCAGCAGTCCATCATCAGACAGGGGGCGTAGAGATACGCAGTATTTT.

The J gene is TRBJ1-5, the V gene TRBV19; TRBD1 might be the D (6 bases). V lost 5 bases to trimming and J lost 1 base, with 12 bases between them. The CDR3 runs to 15 residues. The germline V gene has CDR1 LNHDA and CDR2 SQIVND (reference sequence). The CDR3 protein is CASSWGGLSNQPQHF. The CDR3 bases are TGTGCCAGTAGTTGGGGGGGGCTAAGCAATCAGCCCCAGCATTTT.

This chain links TRBV5-4 with TRBJ2-1; tentatively, D is TRBD2 (6 bases). There are 15 residues in the CDR3. CDR1 and CDR2 (germline): SGHNT, YYREEE (reference sequence). Trimming took 0 bases from V and 7 from J, leaving 14 bases between them. The CDR3 region has the DNA TGTGCCAGCAGCTTGGGCGCGGGGCCGTCGAATGAGCAGTTCTTC. Translation gives CASSLGAGPSNEQFF.

The chain is built from TRBV19 and TRBJ1-5; D call uncertain. V lost 3 bases to trimming and J lost 4 bases, with 13 bases between them. The CDR3 sequence is 15 residues long. Germline values: CDR1 LNHDA, CDR2 SQIVND (reference sequence). Here the CDR3 reads CASSIQLGWNQPQHF. The DNA for the CDR3 is TGTGCCAGTAGTATTCAGCTCGGTTGGAATCAGCCCCAGCATTTT.

The genes are TRBV9 and TRBJ1-4, with a weak D call TRBD1 (5 bases). CDR1 SGDLS and CDR2 YYNGEE come from the germline V gene. The CDR3 totals 14 residues. V was trimmed by 7 bases and J by 0 bases, leaving 10 bases between them. CDR3 in amino acids: CASGADSTNEKLFF. CDR3 bases: TGTGCCAGCGGGGCAGACTCAACTAATGAAAAACTGTTTTTT. The full variable domain, completed using reference TRBV9 and TRBJ1-4, is DSGVTQTPKHLITATGQRVTLRCSPRSGDLSVYWYQQSLDQGLQFLIQYYNGEERAKGNILERFSAQQFPDLHSELNLSSLELGDSALYFCASGADSTNEKLFFGSGTQLSVL.

This clone was picked up a small number of times. The J gene is TRBJ1-4, the V gene TRBV5-3, with no clear D. TRBV5-3 is treated as an ORF (open reading frame) with a function not yet certain. The CDR3 extends over 13 amino acids. The germline V and J ends were trimmed by 3 bases and 4 bases, with 7 bases remaining between them. Here the CDR3 reads CARSWPDNEKLFF. In nucleotides, the CDR3 is TGTGCCAGAAGCTGGCCGGATAATGAAAAACTGTTTTTT.

The rearrangement joins TRBV7-9 to TRBJ1-1, with D uncertain. Germline V gene sequence: CDR1 SEHNR, CDR2 FQNEAQ (reference sequence). Trimming cost V 0 bases and J 7 bases, with 6 bases left between them. CDR3 length equals 12 residues. CDR3 sequence: CASSLARDEAFF. The CDR3 DNA sequence: TGTGCCAGCAGCTTAGCCCGGGATGAAGCTTTCTTT.

The J gene is TRBJ2-1, the V gene TRBV5-8, with D unclear. This CDR3 is 14 amino acids long. V shed 4 bases and J shed 6 bases, with 14 bases lying between them. CDR1 and CDR2 (germline): SGHTS, YDEGEE. CDR3 nucleotides: TGTGCCAGCAGCCCTGGTCCCGACGGCAATGAGCAGTTCTTC. Translating gives CASSPGPDGNEQFF.

As for this clone: Other DNA sequences in this specimen translate into the identical CDR3. This chain connects TRBV6-4 to TRBJ2-1; TRBD1 agrees at 10 bases. The CDR3 length is 15 residues. Germline assignment: CDR1 MRHNA and CDR2 SNTAGT. V was clipped by 4 bases and J by 9 bases; unmatched bases: 9. The CDR3 loop is CASSVSGQGSSEQFF. The CDR3 DNA reads as TGTGCCAGCAGTGTTTCGGGACAGGGGAGTAGTGAGCAGTTCTTC.

The chain recombines TRBV5-1 with TRBJ2-5; 16 bases map to TRBD2. The trim removed 4 bases at V and 5 bases at J, leaving 8 bases unmatched. This CDR3 is built from 17 residues. CDR1 SGHRS and CDR2 YFSETQ come from the germline V gene. As DNA, the CDR3 is TGCGCCAGCAGCCCGGGACTAGCGGGGGGGCTGGGTGAGACCCAGTACTTC. Its protein is CASSPGLAGGLGETQYF.

The rearrangement uses TRBV7-2 and TRBJ2-7; the D gene is possibly TRBD2 (6 bases). Germline CDR1 SGHTA, CDR2 FQGNSA. This CDR3 region has 14 residues. With 0 bases removed from V and 3 bases from J, the gap between germline ends came to 9 bases. The CDR3 DNA follows: TGTGCCAGCAGCTTAGCTAGGGGAGGCTACGAGCAGTACTTC. Translating gives CASSLARGGYEQYF.

The rearrangement links TRBV4-2 to TRBJ2-7, with 8 bases fitting TRBD2. V was pared by 0 bases and J by 4 bases, with 5 bases of the junction left unmatched. CDR1 LGHNA and CDR2 YNFKEQ come from the germline V gene. This CDR3 is built from 15 residues. The CDR3 nucleotides are TGTGCCAGCAGCCAAGATTTAGCGGGGACTTACGAGCAGTACTTC. This sequence encodes CASSQDLAGTYEQYF.

The genes are TRBV6-5 and TRBJ2-1, with 8 bases that match TRBD1. CDR1 and CDR2 (germline): MNHEY, SVGAGI. V dropped 5 bases and J dropped 9; count of bases not matched to a gene: 6. CDR3 length equals 13 residues. The CDR3, as DNA: TGTGCCAGCAGTCCCACAGGGGGTGGTGAGCAGTTCTTC. Translated, it gives CASSPTGGGEQFF.

The chain has TRBV10-3 and TRBJ2-1; tentatively, D is TRBD2 (5 bases). Trimming took 7 bases from V and 7 from J, leaving 17 bases between them. CDR3 length: 14 residues. CDR1 and CDR2 (germline): ENHRY, SYGVKD. CDR3 nucleotide sequence: TGTGCCATCAAAGAAAGGGTATCGGGAAATGAGCAGTTCTTC. Its translation is CAIKERVSGNEQFF.

A few counts support this clone. The chain uses TRBV6-4 and TRBJ1-5, with D perhaps TRBD1 (6 bases). Germline V lookup: CDR1 MRHNA, CDR2 SNTAGT. The CDR3 runs 17 residues. V lost 0 bases to trimming and J lost 0 bases, with 12 bases between them. The CDR3 DNA follows: TGTGCCAGCAGTGACTCGACAGGATTTTATAGCAATCAGCCCCAGCATTTT. As protein: CASSDSTGFYSNQPQHF.

The V call is TRBV7-6, the J call TRBJ2-3, with 9 nucleotides matching TRBD1. With V trimmed by 5 bases and J by 3 bases, 6 bases remained unmatched. This CDR3 contains 15 residues. CDR1 is SGHVS, CDR2 FNYEAQ, per germline. This chain's CDR3 is CASSEDRGPTDTQYF. CDR3 DNA: TGTGCCAGCAGCGAGGACAGGGGCCCAACAGATACGCAGTATTTT.